Listed below are T cell receptor beta chains from one sample, sequenced in a study of shared clonotypes between healthy human individuals. The repertoire was sequenced with immunoSEQ multiplex PCR; TCRdb's copy has only in-frame clones and lacks some. The table records 1.6 million or so clones, roughly 96% of them present only once. The sequenced material came from naive CD4+ T cells sorted from blood. These receptors all come from a man aged 25-45 years in good health. CDR3s include the opening cysteine and the closing phenylalanine or tryptophan. The order of the fields is clone size, D gene, V gene, J gene, CDR3 protein, CDR3 DNA. A D gene is named only where the DNA matches it firmly. Clone size appears in some rows only: once, few, many, or a class for an expanded clone.

clone_size: .; d_call: .; v_call: TRBV9; j_call: TRBJ2-1; cdr3_aa: CASSVAGLPGYNEQFF; cdr3_nt: TGTGCCAGCAGCGTAGCTGGACTACCAGGTTACAATGAGCAGTTCTTC
clone_size: .; d_call: .; v_call: TRBV7-3; j_call: TRBJ2-6; cdr3_aa: CASSQQGAGANVLTF; cdr3_nt: TGTGCCAGCAGTCAACAGGGAGCTGGGGCCAACGTCCTGACTTTC
clone_size: .; d_call: .; v_call: TRBV9; j_call: TRBJ2-7; cdr3_aa: CASSVGYTSYEQYF; cdr3_nt: TGTGCCAGCAGCGTAGGGTATACCTCCTACGAGCAGTACTTC
clone_size: once; d_call: .; v_call: TRBV6-5; j_call: TRBJ2-1; cdr3_aa: CASSRLESSYNEQFF; cdr3_nt: TGTGCCAGCAGTCGACTAGAGAGCTCCTACAATGAGCAGTTCTTC
clone_size: .; d_call: .; v_call: TRBV5-4; j_call: TRBJ2-5; cdr3_aa: CASSLASQGQETQYF; cdr3_nt: TGTGCCAGCAGCTTGGCCTCCCAGGGGCAAGAGACCCAGTACTTC
clone_size: .; d_call: .; v_call: TRBV2; j_call: TRBJ1-1; cdr3_aa: CASTQPRTSEAFF; cdr3_nt: TGTGCCAGCACCCAGCCCAGGACCTCCGAAGCTTTCTTT
clone_size: .; d_call: TRBD1; v_call: TRBV5-1; j_call: TRBJ1-1; cdr3_aa: CASSLDIQGRYTEAFF; cdr3_nt: TGCGCCAGCAGCTTGGACATACAGGGGAGGTACACTGAAGCTTTCTTT
clone_size: .; d_call: .; v_call: TRBV2; j_call: TRBJ1-4; cdr3_aa: CASTEERVGVEKLFF; cdr3_nt: TGTGCCAGCACCGAGGAGAGGGTGGGGGTTGAAAAACTGTTTTTT
clone_size: once; d_call: .; v_call: TRBV5-4; j_call: TRBJ1-2; cdr3_aa: CASSSRDRFSYGYTF; cdr3_nt: TGTGCCAGCAGCTCCAGGGACCGGTTCTCCTATGGCTACACCTTC
clone_size: few; d_call: TRBD1; v_call: TRBV29-1; j_call: TRBJ1-2; cdr3_aa: CSVPGQGVNYGYTF; cdr3_nt: TGCAGCGTTCCAGGGCAGGGGGTTAACTATGGCTACACCTTC
clone_size: once; d_call: TRBD1; v_call: TRBV23-1; j_call: TRBJ2-1; cdr3_aa: CASSQLGQGHNEQFF; cdr3_nt: TGCGCCAGCAGTCAACTGGGACAGGGTCACAATGAGCAGTTCTTC
clone_size: .; d_call: .; v_call: TRBV7-3; j_call: TRBJ2-2; cdr3_aa: CASSLFGSLSTGELFF; cdr3_nt: TGTGCCAGCAGCCTTTTCGGGAGTTTAAGCACCGGGGAGCTGTTTTTT
clone_size: .; d_call: .; v_call: TRBV18; j_call: TRBJ1-2; cdr3_aa: CASSPLGNTGYTF; cdr3_nt: TGTGCCAGCTCACCACTCGGTAATACTGGCTACACCTTC
clone_size: .; d_call: TRBD2; v_call: TRBV5-1; j_call: TRBJ2-5; cdr3_aa: CASSRVGGLETQYF; cdr3_nt: TGCGCCAGCAGCCGGGTCGGGGGGTTGGAGACCCAGTACTTC
clone_size: .; d_call: .; v_call: TRBV11-2; j_call: TRBJ1-1; cdr3_aa: CASSLDRGDTTEAFF; cdr3_nt: TGTGCCAGCAGCTTAGATCGGGGGGACACCACTGAAGCTTTCTTT
clone_size: .; d_call: .; v_call: TRBV9; j_call: TRBJ2-7; cdr3_aa: CASSVAAGAFYEQYF; cdr3_nt: TGTGCCAGCAGCGTAGCTGCAGGGGCCTTTTACGAGCAGTACTTC
clone_size: once; d_call: TRBD1; v_call: TRBV28; j_call: TRBJ1-5; cdr3_aa: CASLEGTGSVGGQPQHF; cdr3_nt: TGTGCCAGCTTAGAGGGGACAGGGTCGGTGGGAGGTCAGCCCCAGCATTTT
clone_size: .; d_call: TRBD1; v_call: TRBV19; j_call: TRBJ2-7; cdr3_aa: CASSIRVGGGYEQYF; cdr3_nt: TGTGCCAGTAGTATCCGTGTAGGGGGCGGCTACGAGCAGTACTTC
clone_size: .; d_call: .; v_call: TRBV7-2; j_call: TRBJ2-3; cdr3_aa: CASRPAQGDTQYF; cdr3_nt: TGTGCCAGCAGGCCCGCCCAGGGAGATACGCAGTATTTT
clone_size: .; d_call: TRBD2; v_call: TRBV11-2; j_call: TRBJ2-3; cdr3_aa: CASSLGSREETDTQYF; cdr3_nt: TGTGCCAGCAGCCTAGGGTCGCGGGAGGAAACAGATACGCAGTATTTT
clone_size: .; d_call: .; v_call: TRBV11-2; j_call: TRBJ2-7; cdr3_aa: CASRLSVGVEQYF; cdr3_nt: TGTGCCAGCAGGCTCTCGGTTGGGGTCGAGCAGTACTTC
clone_size: .; d_call: .; v_call: TRBV5-8; j_call: TRBJ1-5; cdr3_aa: CASSRQINQPQHF; cdr3_nt: TGTGCCAGCAGTCGGCAGATCAATCAGCCCCAGCATTTT
clone_size: .; d_call: TRBD1; v_call: TRBV27; j_call: TRBJ2-7; cdr3_aa: CASSLRQGAHYEQYF; cdr3_nt: TGTGCCAGCAGTCTAAGACAGGGAGCACACTACGAGCAGTACTTC
clone_size: .; d_call: TRBD1; v_call: TRBV7-9; j_call: TRBJ2-7; cdr3_aa: CASSLPRGQGTYEQYF; cdr3_nt: TGTGCCAGCAGCTTACCAAGGGGACAGGGTACCTACGAGCAGTACTTC
clone_size: .; d_call: .; v_call: TRBV7-2; j_call: TRBJ1-5; cdr3_aa: CASSLITNQPQHF; cdr3_nt: TGTGCCAGCAGCTTAATTACCAATCAGCCCCAGCATTTT
clone_size: once; d_call: TRBD2; v_call: TRBV29-1; j_call: TRBJ2-1; cdr3_aa: CSTAGTSGNGGYNEQFF; cdr3_nt: TGCAGCACCGCCGGGACTAGCGGGAATGGTGGGTACAATGAGCAGTTCTTC
clone_size: .; d_call: .; v_call: TRBV21-1; j_call: TRBJ2-7; cdr3_aa: CASSISGGEDEQYF; cdr3_nt: TGTGCCAGCAGCATAAGCGGGGGCGAGGACGAGCAGTACTTC
clone_size: .; d_call: .; v_call: TRBV11-2; j_call: TRBJ2-7; cdr3_aa: CASSGGTSSEQYF; cdr3_nt: TGTGCCAGCAGCGGAGGGACTTCAAGCGAGCAGTACTTC
clone_size: .; d_call: .; v_call: TRBV5-1; j_call: TRBJ2-1; cdr3_aa: CASSDRDPFYNEQFF; cdr3_nt: TGCGCCAGCAGTGATAGGGACCCCTTCTACAATGAGCAGTTCTTC
clone_size: once; d_call: TRBD2; v_call: TRBV5-4; j_call: TRBJ2-3; cdr3_aa: CASTSTGLAGSAQYF; cdr3_nt: TGTGCCAGCACCTCAACGGGACTAGCGGGATCGGCGCAGTATTTT
clone_size: once; d_call: .; v_call: TRBV28; j_call: TRBJ1-2; cdr3_aa: CASSVRPGGYTF; cdr3_nt: TGTGCCAGCAGTGTCCGGCCAGGTGGCTACACCTTC
clone_size: .; d_call: .; v_call: TRBV9; j_call: TRBJ2-7; cdr3_aa: CASSVGTASTHEQYF; cdr3_nt: TGTGCCAGCAGCGTAGGGACAGCCAGTACCCACGAGCAGTACTTC
clone_size: .; d_call: TRBD1; v_call: TRBV2; j_call: TRBJ1-4; cdr3_aa: CASSGTANEKLFF; cdr3_nt: TGTGCCAGCTCCGGGACAGCAAATGAAAAACTGTTTTTT
clone_size: .; d_call: .; v_call: TRBV18; j_call: TRBJ2-4; cdr3_aa: CASSPAVGSTAKNIQYF; cdr3_nt: TGTGCCAGCTCACCTGCCGTGGGGTCGACTGCCAAAAACATTCAGTACTTC
clone_size: .; d_call: .; v_call: TRBV10-3; j_call: TRBJ2-1; cdr3_aa: CAISVLHGQNNEQFF; cdr3_nt: TGTGCCATCAGTGTCCTACATGGACAAAACAATGAGCAGTTCTTC
clone_size: .; d_call: TRBD2; v_call: TRBV11-2; j_call: TRBJ2-2; cdr3_aa: CASSLVASGYTGELFF; cdr3_nt: TGTGCCAGCAGCTTAGTGGCTAGCGGTTACACCGGGGAGCTGTTTTTT
clone_size: once; d_call: .; v_call: TRBV2; j_call: TRBJ2-2; cdr3_aa: CASREDRPTGELFF; cdr3_nt: TGTGCCAGCAGGGAGGACAGACCCACCGGGGAGCTGTTTTTT